The rows below give T cell receptor beta chains drawn from one sample of a study of shared T cell receptors in the human thymus. Method: immunoSEQ multiplex PCR; TCRdb's copy keeps in-frame clones and lacks some. The sample has 720,000 or so clones, 80% to 90% seen once. These data were likewise used in another study, on human thymus T cells.

Sample: thymocytes. The source of these receptors is a girl under three years old with a congenital heart defect. CDR3s include the opening cysteine and the closing phenylalanine or tryptophan. Fields, in order: V gene, clone size, D gene, J gene, CDR3 protein, CDR3 DNA. A D gene is named only where the DNA matches it firmly. The size entry is marked missing in some rows and otherwise reads once, few, many or a size class.

V: TRBV29-1; size: .; D: .; J: TRBJ1-1; CDR3: CSVHEARYTEAFF; DNA: TGCAGCGTTCACGAGGCCCGTTACACTGAAGCTTTCTTT
V: TRBV4-3; size: .; D: .; J: TRBJ2-2; CDR3: CASSQDRGSPGELFF; DNA: TGCGCCAGCAGCCAAGATCGGGGATCGCCCGGGGAGCTGTTTTTT
V: TRBV19; size: .; D: TRBD1; J: TRBJ2-2; CDR3: CASSIDPRQGETGELFF; DNA: TGTGCCAGTAGTATAGATCCAAGACAGGGTGAGACCGGGGAGCTGTTTTTT
V: TRBV14; size: .; D: .; J: TRBJ1-3; CDR3: CASSQGNAGDPGNTIYF; DNA: TGTGCCAGCAGCCAAGGGAACGCGGGGGATCCTGGAAACACCATATATTTT
V: TRBV5-6; size: .; D: .; J: TRBJ1-6; CDR3: CASSLYTGLSYNSPLHF; DNA: TGTGCCAGCAGCTTGTATACGGGTTTATCCTATAATTCACCCCTCCACTTT
V: TRBV5-4; size: .; D: TRBD1; J: TRBJ1-3; CDR3: CASSPHAPGQSSGNTIYF; DNA: TGTGCCAGCAGTCCGCACGCCCCGGGACAGAGCTCTGGAAACACCATATATTTT
V: TRBV19; size: .; D: .; J: TRBJ1-1; CDR3: CASSNQGSETEAFF; DNA: TGTGCCAGTAGTAACCAGGGCAGTGAGACTGAAGCTTTCTTT
V: TRBV27; size: once; D: TRBD1; J: TRBJ1-2; CDR3: CASSLSITGGNYGYTF; DNA: TGTGCCAGCAGTTTATCGATAACAGGGGGGAACTATGGCTACACCTTC
V: TRBV7-2; size: few; D: .; J: TRBJ1-1; CDR3: CASSPREGAEAFF; DNA: TGTGCCAGCAGCCCAAGAGAGGGGGCTGAAGCTTTCTTT
V: TRBV6-5; size: .; D: TRBD1; J: TRBJ1-2; CDR3: CASGDRGLYGYTF; DNA: TGTGCCAGCGGAGACAGGGGGCTCTATGGCTACACCTTC
V: TRBV7-9; size: .; D: .; J: TRBJ1-2; CDR3: CASSLPKDCYGYTF; DNA: TGTGCCAGCAGCTTACCCAAGGACTGCTATGGCTACACCTTC
V: TRBV12-5; size: .; D: TRBD2; J: TRBJ2-1; CDR3: CASGWGLAGASYYNEQFF; DNA: TGTGCTAGTGGCTGGGGACTAGCGGGGGCGTCTTACTACAATGAGCAGTTCTTC
V: TRBV5-6; size: .; D: TRBD1; J: TRBJ1-1; CDR3: CASSRDRREAFF; DNA: TGTGCCAGCAGCCGGGACAGGCGTGAAGCTTTCTTT
V: TRBV28; size: .; D: TRBD1; J: TRBJ2-3; CDR3: CASSRYRDRYFNTQYF; DNA: TGTGCCAGCAGCCGGTACCGGGACAGATACTTCAATACGCAGTATTTT
V: TRBV5-1; size: .; D: .; J: TRBJ1-2; CDR3: CASSLVGRGRMNYGYTF; DNA: TGCGCCAGCAGCTTGGTGGGCAGGGGACGGATGAACTATGGCTACACCTTC
V: TRBV27; size: .; D: .; J: TRBJ2-7; CDR3: CASSLLSEAPQPREQYF; DNA: TGTGCCAGCAGTTTACTGTCGGAGGCTCCCCAGCCAAGGGAGCAGTACTTC
V: TRBV6-1; size: .; D: .; J: TRBJ2-5; CDR3: CASKRKEQTQYF; DNA: TGTGCCAGTAAACGGAAGGAGCAGACCCAGTACTTC
V: TRBV6-1; size: .; D: .; J: TRBJ2-5; CDR3: CASSELRGETQYF; DNA: TGTGCCAGCAGTGAACTAAGGGGAGAGACCCAGTACTTC
V: TRBV28; size: .; D: TRBD1; J: TRBJ1-5; CDR3: CASSLWMESWTGSEPQHF; DNA: TGTGCCAGCAGTTTATGGATGGAGTCCTGGACAGGGAGTGAGCCCCAGCATTTT
V: TRBV10-3; size: .; D: TRBD1; J: TRBJ1-1; CDR3: CAISVGDSLNTEAFF; DNA: TGTGCCATCAGTGTGGGGGACAGCCTAAACACTGAAGCTTTCTTT